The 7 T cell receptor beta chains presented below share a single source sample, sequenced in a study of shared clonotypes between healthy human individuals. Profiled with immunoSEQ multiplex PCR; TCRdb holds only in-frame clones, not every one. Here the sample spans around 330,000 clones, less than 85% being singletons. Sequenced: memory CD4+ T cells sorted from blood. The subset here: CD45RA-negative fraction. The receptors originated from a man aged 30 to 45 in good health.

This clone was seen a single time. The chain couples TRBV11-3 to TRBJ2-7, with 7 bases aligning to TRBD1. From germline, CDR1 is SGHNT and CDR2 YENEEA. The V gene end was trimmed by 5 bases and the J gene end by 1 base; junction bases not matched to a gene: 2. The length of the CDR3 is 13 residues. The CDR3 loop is CASSLGQSYEQYF. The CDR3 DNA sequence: TGTGCCAGCAGCCTGGGACAGTCCTACGAGCAGTACTTC.

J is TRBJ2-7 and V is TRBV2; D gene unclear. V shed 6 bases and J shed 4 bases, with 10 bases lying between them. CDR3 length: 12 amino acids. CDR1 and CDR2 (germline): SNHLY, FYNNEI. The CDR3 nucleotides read TGTGCCAGCAGGGCTGAATTATACGAGCAGTACTTC. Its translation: CASRAELYEQYF. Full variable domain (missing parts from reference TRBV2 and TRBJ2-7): EPEVTQTPSHQVTQMGQEVILRCVPISNHLYFYWYRQILGQKVEFLVSFYNNEISEKSEIFDDQFSVERPDGSNFTLKIRSTKLEDSAMYFCASRAELYEQYFGPGTRLTVT.

The CDR3 protein is CASSLASGSADTQYF. CDR3 DNA: TGCGCCAGCAGCTTGGCTAGCGGGAGCGCAGATACGCAGTATTTT. V is TRBV5-1 and J is TRBJ2-3, with 10 bases identical to TRBD2. CDR1 is SGHRS and CDR2 is YFSETQ in the germline V gene. This CDR3 contains 15 residues. Trimming took 0 bases from V and 4 from J; bases not matched to a gene: 2.

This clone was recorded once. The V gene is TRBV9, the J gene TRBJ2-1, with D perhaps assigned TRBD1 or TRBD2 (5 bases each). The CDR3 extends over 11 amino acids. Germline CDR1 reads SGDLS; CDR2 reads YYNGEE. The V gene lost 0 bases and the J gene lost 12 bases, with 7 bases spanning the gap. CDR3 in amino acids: CASSVGGTQFF. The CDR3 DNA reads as TGTGCCAGCAGCGTAGGTGGGACGCAGTTCTTC.

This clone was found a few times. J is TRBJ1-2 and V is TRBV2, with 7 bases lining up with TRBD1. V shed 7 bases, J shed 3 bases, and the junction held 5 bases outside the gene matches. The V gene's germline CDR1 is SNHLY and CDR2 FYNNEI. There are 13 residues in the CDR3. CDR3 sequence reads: CASTGQEDYGYTF. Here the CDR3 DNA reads TGTGCCAGCACCGGACAGGAGGACTATGGCTACACCTTC.

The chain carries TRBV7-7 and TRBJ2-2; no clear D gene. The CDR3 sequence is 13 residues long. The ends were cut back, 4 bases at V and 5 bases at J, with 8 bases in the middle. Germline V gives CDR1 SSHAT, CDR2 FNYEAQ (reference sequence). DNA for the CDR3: TGTGCCAGCAGCTCTTCCTTAACCGGGGAGCTGTTTTTT. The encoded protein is CASSSSLTGELFF.

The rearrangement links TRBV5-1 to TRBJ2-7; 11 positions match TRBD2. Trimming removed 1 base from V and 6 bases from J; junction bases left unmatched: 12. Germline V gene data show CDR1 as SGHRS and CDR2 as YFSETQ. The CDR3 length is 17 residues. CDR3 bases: TGCGCCAGCAGCTTGAATATAGCGGGAGGGCAAAATGGCGAGCAGTACTTC. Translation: CASSLNIAGGQNGEQYF. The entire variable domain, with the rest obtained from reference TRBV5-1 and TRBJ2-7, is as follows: KAGVTQTPRYLIKTRGQQVTLSCSPISGHRSVSWYQQTPGQGLQFLFEYFSETQRNKGNFPGRFSGRQFSNSRSEMNVSTLELGDSALYLCASSLNIAGGQNGEQYFGPGTRLTVT.